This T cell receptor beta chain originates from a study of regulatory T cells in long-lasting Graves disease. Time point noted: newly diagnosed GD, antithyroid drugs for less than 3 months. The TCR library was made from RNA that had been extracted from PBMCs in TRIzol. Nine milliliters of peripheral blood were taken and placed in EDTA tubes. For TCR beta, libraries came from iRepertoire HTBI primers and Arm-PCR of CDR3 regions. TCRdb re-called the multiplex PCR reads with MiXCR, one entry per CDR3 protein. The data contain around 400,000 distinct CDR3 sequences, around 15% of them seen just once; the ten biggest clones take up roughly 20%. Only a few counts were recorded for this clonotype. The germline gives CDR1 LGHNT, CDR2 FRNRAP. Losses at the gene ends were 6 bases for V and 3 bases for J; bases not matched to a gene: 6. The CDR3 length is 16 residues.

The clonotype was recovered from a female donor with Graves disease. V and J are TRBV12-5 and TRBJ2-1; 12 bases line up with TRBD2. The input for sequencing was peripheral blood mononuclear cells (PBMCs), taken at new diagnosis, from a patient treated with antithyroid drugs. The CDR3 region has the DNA TGTGCTAGTGGCAAAGGGACTAGCGGGCTCTACAATGAGCAGTTCTTC. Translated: CASGKGTSGLYNEQFF.